This TCR beta chain was sequenced during a study of blood T cells in healthy people across ages. Each sample provided at least 5 micrograms of extracted total RNA. Primed by a sample-barcoded 5' primer and a J-beta primer mix, a second PCR proceeded for roughly 7 to 11 cycles. TCRdb reanalysed the 5' RACE reads using MiXCR and keeps one entry per CDR3 protein. The sample comprises 650,000 to 700,000 distinct CDR3 sequences, 52% of which are singletons, and 13% rests with the top ten. In germline, CDR1 is MGHDK, CDR2 SYGVNS. The CDR3 runs to 15 residues. This TCR derives from a woman of 80 years or more in good health. The chain carries TRBV25-1 and TRBJ2-4; D gene unclear. The end of the DNA fits TRBJ2-7 better, so the J call may be wrong. Sequenced sample: blood. DNA of the CDR3: TGTGCCAGCAGTGATCTTGCTAGTTATTCCTACGAGCAGTACTTC. Encoded protein: CASSDLASYSYEQYF.